Shown below are 7 T cell receptor beta chains from a single sample sequenced in a study of T cells in Graves' hyperthyroidism and ophthalmopathy. Amplification of TCR beta CDR3 regions was performed using RNA transcripts as template. TCR CDR3 regions were first amplified by RT-PCR with HTBI primers. TCRdb passed the multiplex PCR reads through MiXCR, listing each CDR3 protein once. The sample lists about 740,000 distinct CDR3 sequences; less than 15% were seen once. The sequenced sample consisted of blood. The receptors stem from a young woman with Graves' hyperthyroidism.

The genes are TRBV29-1 and TRBJ2-1, with 8 bases lining up with TRBD2. V dropped 7 bases and J dropped 1; count of bases not matched to a gene: 12. CDR3 length: 16 residues. Germline assignment: CDR1 SQVTM and CDR2 ANQGSEA. CDR3 amino acids: CSAGGVAGPSYNEQFF. CDR3 coding DNA: TGCAGCGCCGGGGGGGTAGCGGGGCCGTCCTACAATGAGCAGTTCTTC.

The table lists this clonotype with a few counts. The rearrangement links TRBV30 to TRBJ2-3, with D maybe TRBD2 (6 bases). The CDR3 is 14 residues long. Deletions cut 1 base from V and 4 bases from J, with 12 bases between. Per germline, CDR1 GTSNPN and CDR2 SVGIG (reference sequence). The CDR3 reads CAWSGEAGADTQYF. In nucleotides, the CDR3 is TGTGCCTGGAGTGGGGAGGCTGGGGCAGATACGCAGTATTTT.

This clonotype occurred many times. The chain joins TRBV11-2 to TRBJ2-2, with a possible D match to TRBD1 (5 bases). Trimming took 1 base from V and 4 from J, leaving 10 bases between them. The germline gives CDR1 SGHAT, CDR2 FQNNGV. The CDR3 is made up of 15 amino acids. The CDR3 sequence is CASSLGGRLTGELFF. In DNA form, the CDR3 reads TGTGCCAGCAGCTTAGGGGGCAGACTCACCGGGGAGCTGTTTTTT.

Ten or more counts support this clonotype. The chain carries TRBV28 and TRBJ2-7, with D perhaps matching TRBD1 or TRBD2 (5 bases each). Germline loops: CDR1 MDHEN, CDR2 SYDVKM. The CDR3 length is 12 residues. V lost 8 bases to trimming and J lost 3 bases, with 11 bases between them. The DNA for the CDR3 is TGTGCCAGCGGAGGACACCACTACGAGCAGTACTTC. Its protein is CASGGHHYEQYF.

This clonotype was seen many times. The rearrangement links TRBV7-2 to TRBJ2-1, with 7 bases identical to TRBD2. V shed 1 base, J shed 9 bases, and the junction held 12 bases outside the gene matches. This CDR3 region has 16 residues. Germline lookup yields CDR1 SGHTA and CDR2 FQGNSA. CDR3 protein: CASSLVSAGEGCEQFF. CDR3 nucleotides: TGTGCCAGCAGCTTAGTATCTGCGGGAGAAGGATGTGAGCAGTTCTTC.

This clonotype has a count of ten or more. The chain carries TRBV12-3 or TRBV12-4 and TRBJ2-7; tentative D call: TRBD2 (6 bases). The CDR3 runs 16 residues. V was clipped by 1 base and J by 3 bases, with 16 bases between them. As DNA, the CDR3 is TGTGCCAGCAGTTTAGAGGTGACGGGGGAGTTCTACGAGCAGTACTTC. Encoded protein: CASSLEVTGEFYEQYF.

This clonotype has only a few counts. This rearrangement joins TRBV19 to TRBJ1-1; D not resolved. Germline V lookup: CDR1 LNHDA, CDR2 SQIVND (reference sequence). Trimming pared 6 bases from V and 4 bases from J, leaving 18 bases between. The CDR3 has 15 amino acids. CDR3 loop: CASSIASGRRTEAFF. In DNA form, the CDR3 reads TGTGCCAGTAGCATCGCCTCGGGCCGGCGCACTGAAGCTTTCTTT.